A single T cell receptor (beta chain) is shown here with its context. Its target is unknown. These data originate in a study of Ad26.COV2.S vaccination and SARS-CoV-2 variants. General observations from the study: Those who received vaccine or placebo ended up with similar non-spike TCR breadth.

Per the germline V gene, CDR1 is MNHNS and CDR2 is SASEGT. The CDR3 totals 12 residues. The ends were cut back, 0 bases at V and 13 bases at J, with 12 bases in the middle. Sequenced by immunoSEQ multiplex PCR; TCRdb stores in-frame clones only, minus some. The table shows fewer than 500,000 clones, with about 88% occurring only once. Treatment in this sample: 19 received Ad26.COV2.S at low or high dose, single or two shots; several received placebo; per-sample allocation not given. Each sample was drawn 63 days after the first injection (of vaccine or placebo). Whoever gave the sample was an adult aged 18-55 years in Boston.

The chain joins TRBV6-1 to TRBJ1-1; D not resolved. This TCR was recovered from a person aged 18-65 years who received the Ad26.COV2.S COVID-19 vaccine or a placebo. The source material was peripheral blood, sampled in a trial of Ad26.COV2.S vaccine versus placebo. The CDR3 reads CASSEAVGRGFF. In DNA form, the CDR3 reads TGTGCCAGCAGTGAAGCAGTGGGTCGGGGTTTCTTT.